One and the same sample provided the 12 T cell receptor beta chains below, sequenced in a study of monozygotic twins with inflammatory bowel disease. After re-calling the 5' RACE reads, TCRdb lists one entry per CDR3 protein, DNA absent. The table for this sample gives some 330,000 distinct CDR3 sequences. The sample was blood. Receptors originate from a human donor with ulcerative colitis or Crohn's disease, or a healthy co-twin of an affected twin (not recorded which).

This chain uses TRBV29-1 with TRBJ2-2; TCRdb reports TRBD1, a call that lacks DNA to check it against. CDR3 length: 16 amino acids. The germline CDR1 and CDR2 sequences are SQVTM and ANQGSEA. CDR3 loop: CSARQGRNPNTGELFF.

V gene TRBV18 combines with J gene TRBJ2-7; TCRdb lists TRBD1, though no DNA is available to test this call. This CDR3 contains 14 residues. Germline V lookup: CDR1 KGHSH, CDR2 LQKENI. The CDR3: CASSPAQGAYGQYF.

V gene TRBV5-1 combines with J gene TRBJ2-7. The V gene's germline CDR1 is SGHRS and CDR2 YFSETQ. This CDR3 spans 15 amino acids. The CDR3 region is CASSLDAAPSYEQYF.

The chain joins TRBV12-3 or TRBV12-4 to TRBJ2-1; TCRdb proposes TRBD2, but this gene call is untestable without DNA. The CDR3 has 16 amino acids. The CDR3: CASSLLAGGLYNEQFF.

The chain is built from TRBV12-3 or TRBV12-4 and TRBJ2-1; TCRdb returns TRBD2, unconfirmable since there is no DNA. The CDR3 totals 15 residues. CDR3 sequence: CASSTSGGSNREQFF.

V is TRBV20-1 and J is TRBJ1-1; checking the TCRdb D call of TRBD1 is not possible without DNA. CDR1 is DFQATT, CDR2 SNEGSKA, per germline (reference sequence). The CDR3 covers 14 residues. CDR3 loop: CSARELGGATEAFF.

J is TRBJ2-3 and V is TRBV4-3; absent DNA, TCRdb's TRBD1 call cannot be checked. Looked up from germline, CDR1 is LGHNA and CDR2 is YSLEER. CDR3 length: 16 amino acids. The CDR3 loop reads CASSLEGGLATDTQYF.

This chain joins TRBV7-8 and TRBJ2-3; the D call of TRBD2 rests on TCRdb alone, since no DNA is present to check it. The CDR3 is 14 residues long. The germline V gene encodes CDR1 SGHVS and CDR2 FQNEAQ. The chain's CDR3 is CASSNRAGPDTQYF.

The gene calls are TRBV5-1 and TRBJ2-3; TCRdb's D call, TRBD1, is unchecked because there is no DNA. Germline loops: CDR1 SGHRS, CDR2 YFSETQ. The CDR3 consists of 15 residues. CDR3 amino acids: CASSLVPGATDTQYF.

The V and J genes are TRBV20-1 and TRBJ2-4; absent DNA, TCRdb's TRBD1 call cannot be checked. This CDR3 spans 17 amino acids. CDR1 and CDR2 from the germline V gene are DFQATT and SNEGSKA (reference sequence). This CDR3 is CSARAPISGRTKNIQYF.

CDR3 loop: CSARKGGGTYNEQFF. This chain links TRBV20-1 with TRBJ2-1; there is no DNA to check the TCRdb D call of TRBD1. Germline V CDR1 and CDR2: DFQATT, SNEGSKA (reference sequence). This CDR3 region has 15 residues.

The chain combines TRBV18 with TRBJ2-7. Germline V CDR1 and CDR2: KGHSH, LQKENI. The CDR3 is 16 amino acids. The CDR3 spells CASSPPEGTMGYEQYF. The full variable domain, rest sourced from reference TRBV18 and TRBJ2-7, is NAGVMQNPRHLVRRRGQEARLRCSPMKGHSHVYWYRQLPEEGLKFMVYLQKENIIDESGMPKERFSAEFPKEGPSILRIQQVVRGDSAAYFCASSPPEGTMGYEQYFGPGTRLTVT.